This T cell receptor beta chain was documented in a study of human CD8 memory T cell subsets. Study-level points and caveats: Stem-like memory and precursor exhausted T cell repertoires had very little in common with each other.

The CDR3 is 14 residues long. CDR1 is SGHDN, CDR2 FVKESK, per germline. PBMC were drawn from healthy donors' buffy coats. Duplicate vials holding roughly 150,000 sorted CD8+ T cells per subset yielded the RNA. UMI-labeled 5' RACE yielded the TCR beta libraries. Source study methods: Whichever TCR beta library was examined, it held between roughly 2,800 and 20,000 functional CDR3 beta clonotypes. TCRdb processed the 5' RACE reads again and assigns one entry to each CDR3 protein, with no DNA. It is TCRdb's table, rather than the study itself, that gives the V and J calls and clone size. Recorded for this sample: about 18,000 distinct CDR3 sequences. A note on this clonotype: The antigen is undetermined.

The sample was CD8+ T cells from PBMCs. The V call is TRBV14, the J call TRBJ2-7. This receptor was obtained from a human donor in good health. This chain's CDR3 is CASSQVTDSYEQYF.